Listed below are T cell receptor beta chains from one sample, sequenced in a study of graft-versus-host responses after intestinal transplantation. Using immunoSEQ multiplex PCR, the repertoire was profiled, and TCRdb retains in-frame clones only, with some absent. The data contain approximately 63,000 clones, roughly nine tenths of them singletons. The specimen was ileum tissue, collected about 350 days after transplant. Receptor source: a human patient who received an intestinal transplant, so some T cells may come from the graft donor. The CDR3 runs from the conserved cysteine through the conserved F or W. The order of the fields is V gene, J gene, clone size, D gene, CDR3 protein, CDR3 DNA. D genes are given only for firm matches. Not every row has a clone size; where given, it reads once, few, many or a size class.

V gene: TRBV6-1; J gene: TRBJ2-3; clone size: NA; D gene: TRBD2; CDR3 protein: CASSPVAGGSDTQYF; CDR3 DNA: TGTGCCAGCAGCCCCGTAGCGGGGGGGTCAGATACGCAGTATTTT
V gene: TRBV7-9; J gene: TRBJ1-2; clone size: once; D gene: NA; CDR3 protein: CASSFSTSYGYTF; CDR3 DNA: TGTGCCAGCAGCTTCTCGACAAGCTATGGCTACACCTTC
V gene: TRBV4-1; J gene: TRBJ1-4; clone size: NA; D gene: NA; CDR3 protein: CASSLVQGWSEKLFF; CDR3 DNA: TGCGCCAGCAGCCTCGTACAGGGATGGAGTGAAAAACTGTTTTTT
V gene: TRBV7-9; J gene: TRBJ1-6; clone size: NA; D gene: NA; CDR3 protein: CASSFQIRDSPLHF; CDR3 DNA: TGTGCCAGCAGCTTTCAAATCCGAGATTCACCCCTCCACTTT
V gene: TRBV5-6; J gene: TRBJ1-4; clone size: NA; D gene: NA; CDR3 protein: CASSQRTPQGGYELFF; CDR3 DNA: TGTGCCAGCAGCCAGAGGACCCCCCAGGGAGGTTATGAACTGTTTTTT
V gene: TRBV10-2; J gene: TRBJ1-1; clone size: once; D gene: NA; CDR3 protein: CASREGRTEAFF; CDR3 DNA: TGCGCCAGCAGGGAGGGAAGGACTGAAGCTTTCTTT
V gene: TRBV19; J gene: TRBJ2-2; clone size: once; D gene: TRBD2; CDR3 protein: CASRLRTSGGDTGELFF; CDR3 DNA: TGTGCCAGTAGACTACGGACTAGCGGGGGGGATACCGGGGAGCTGTTTTTT
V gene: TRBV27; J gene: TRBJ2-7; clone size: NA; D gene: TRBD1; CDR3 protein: CASSDRGWGFYEQYF; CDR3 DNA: TGTGCCAGCAGTGACAGGGGCTGGGGATTTTACGAGCAGTACTTC
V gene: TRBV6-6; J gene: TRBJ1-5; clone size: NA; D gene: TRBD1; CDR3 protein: CASSPSGGGQPQHF; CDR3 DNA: TGTGCCAGCAGTCCTTCAGGGGGTGGGCAGCCCCAGCATTTT
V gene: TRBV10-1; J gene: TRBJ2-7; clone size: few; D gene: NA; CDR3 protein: CASVEVYEQYF; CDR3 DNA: TGCGCCAGCGTAGAGGTCTACGAGCAGTACTTC
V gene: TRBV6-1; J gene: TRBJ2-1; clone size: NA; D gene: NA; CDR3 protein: CASSVSWVEQFF; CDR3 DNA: TGTGCCAGCAGTGTTAGTTGGGTTGAGCAGTTCTTC
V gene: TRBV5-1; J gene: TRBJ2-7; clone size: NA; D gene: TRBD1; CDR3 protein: CASSSTPGQGAYEQYF; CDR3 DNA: TGCGCCAGCAGCTCCACTCCGGGACAGGGGGCCTACGAGCAGTACTTC
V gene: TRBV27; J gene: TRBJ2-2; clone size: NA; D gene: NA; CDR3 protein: CASSLPGVARGGELFF; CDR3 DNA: TGTGCCAGCAGTTTACCGGGAGTAGCGCGGGGCGGGGAGCTGTTTTTT
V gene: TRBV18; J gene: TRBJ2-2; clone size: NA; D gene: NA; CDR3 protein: CASRRGVGPGELFF; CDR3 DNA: TGTGCCAGCCGCAGGGGAGTTGGGCCCGGGGAGCTGTTTTTT
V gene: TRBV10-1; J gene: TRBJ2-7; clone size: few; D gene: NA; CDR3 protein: CASSIGPTDEQYF; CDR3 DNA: TGCGCCAGCAGTATCGGCCCAACGGACGAGCAGTACTTC
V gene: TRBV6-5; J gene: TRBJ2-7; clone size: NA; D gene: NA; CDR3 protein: CATRLDYEQYF; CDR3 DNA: TGTGCCACCAGACTCGATTACGAGCAGTACTTC
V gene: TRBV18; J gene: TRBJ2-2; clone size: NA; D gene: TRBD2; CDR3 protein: CASPGGANTGELFF; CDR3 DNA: TGTGCCAGCCCCGGGGGGGCGAACACCGGGGAGCTGTTTTTT
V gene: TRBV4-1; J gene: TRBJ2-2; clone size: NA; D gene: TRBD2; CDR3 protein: CASSQVISGKGGELFF; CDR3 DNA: TGCGCCAGCAGCCAAGTCATTAGCGGGAAAGGCGGGGAGCTGTTTTTT
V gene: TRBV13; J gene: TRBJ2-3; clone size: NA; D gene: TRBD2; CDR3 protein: CASSLVASGNTDTQYF; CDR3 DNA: TGTGCCAGCAGCTTAGTAGCTAGCGGGAACACAGATACGCAGTATTTT
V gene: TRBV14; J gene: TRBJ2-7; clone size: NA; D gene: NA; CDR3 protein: CASSPFLSTTYEQYF; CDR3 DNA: TGTGCCAGCAGCCCTTTCCTCTCTACTACCTACGAGCAGTACTTC
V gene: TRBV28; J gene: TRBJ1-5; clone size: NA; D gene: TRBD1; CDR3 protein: CASSSGTVGNQPQHF; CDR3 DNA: TGTGCCAGCAGTTCGGGGACAGTCGGCAATCAGCCCCAGCATTTT
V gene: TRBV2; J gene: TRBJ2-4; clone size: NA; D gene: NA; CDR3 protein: CASSELRLAKNIQYF; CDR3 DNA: TGTGCCAGCAGTGAATTAAGGCTAGCCAAAAACATTCAGTACTTC
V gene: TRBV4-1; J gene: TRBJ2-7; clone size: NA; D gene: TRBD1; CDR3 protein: CASSQGTGTYEQYF; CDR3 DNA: TGCGCCAGCAGCCAAGGGACAGGGACCTACGAGCAGTACTTC
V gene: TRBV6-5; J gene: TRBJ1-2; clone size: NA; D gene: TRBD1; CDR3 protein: CASSYVRDRAGYGYTF; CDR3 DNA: TGTGCCAGCAGTTACGTCCGGGACAGGGCGGGCTATGGCTACACCTTC
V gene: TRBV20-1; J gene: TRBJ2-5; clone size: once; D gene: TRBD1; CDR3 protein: CSARDRGTQYF; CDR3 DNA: TGCAGTGCTAGGGACAGGGGGACCCAGTACTTC
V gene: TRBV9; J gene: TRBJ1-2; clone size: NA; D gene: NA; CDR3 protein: CASSVDGFYGYTF; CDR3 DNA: TGTGCCAGCAGCGTAGACGGATTCTATGGCTACACCTTC
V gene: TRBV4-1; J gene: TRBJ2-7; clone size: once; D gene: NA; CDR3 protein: CASSLQGRGDEQYF; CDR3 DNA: TGCGCCAGCAGCCTGCAGGGCAGAGGGGACGAGCAGTACTTC
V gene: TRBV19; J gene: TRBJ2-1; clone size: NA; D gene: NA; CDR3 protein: CASSDWKYNEQFF; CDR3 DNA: TGTGCCAGTTCGGACTGGAAATACAATGAGCAGTTCTTC
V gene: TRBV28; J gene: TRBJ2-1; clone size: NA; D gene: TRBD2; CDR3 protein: CASSGIEGTSGYNEQFF; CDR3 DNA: TGTGCCAGCAGTGGAATAGAGGGGACTAGCGGCTACAATGAGCAGTTCTTC
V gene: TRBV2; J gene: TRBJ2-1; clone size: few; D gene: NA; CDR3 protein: CASSKRVTYNEQFF; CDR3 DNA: TGTGCCAGCAGCAAGCGGGTCACCTACAATGAGCAGTTCTTC
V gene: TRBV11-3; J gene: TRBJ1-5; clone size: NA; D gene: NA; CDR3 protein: CASSLEGDQPQHF; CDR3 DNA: TGTGCCAGCAGCTTAGAAGGAGACCAGCCCCAGCATTTT
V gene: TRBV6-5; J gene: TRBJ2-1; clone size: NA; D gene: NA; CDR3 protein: CASSKDAGNEQFF; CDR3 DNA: TGTGCCAGCAGTAAGGACGCCGGGAATGAGCAGTTCTTC
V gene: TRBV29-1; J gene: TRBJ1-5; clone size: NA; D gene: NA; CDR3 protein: CSVGGPNQPQHF; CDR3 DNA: TGCAGCGTTGGTGGCCCCAATCAGCCCCAGCATTTT
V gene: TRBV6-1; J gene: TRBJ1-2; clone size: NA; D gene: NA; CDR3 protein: CASSYDSAYGYTF; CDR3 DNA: TGTGCCAGCAGTTATGACAGCGCCTATGGCTACACCTTC
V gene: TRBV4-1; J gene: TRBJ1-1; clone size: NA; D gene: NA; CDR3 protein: CASSQEKAGANAFF; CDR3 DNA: TGCGCCAGCAGCCAAGAAAAAGCGGGGGCGAATGCTTTCTTT
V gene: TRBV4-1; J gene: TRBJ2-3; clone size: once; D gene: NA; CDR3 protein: CASSQDGQTDTQYF; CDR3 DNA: TGCGCCAGCAGCCAAGATGGCCAGACAGATACGCAGTATTTT
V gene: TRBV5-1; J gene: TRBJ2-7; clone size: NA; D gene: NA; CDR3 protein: CASRLDSSYYEQYF; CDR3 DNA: TGCGCCAGCAGGTTGGACAGCTCGTACTACGAGCAGTACTTC
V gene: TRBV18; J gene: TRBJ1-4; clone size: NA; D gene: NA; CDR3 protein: CASSPLSAPEKLFF; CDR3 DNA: TGTGCCAGCTCACCGCTGAGCGCCCCAGAAAAACTGTTTTTT
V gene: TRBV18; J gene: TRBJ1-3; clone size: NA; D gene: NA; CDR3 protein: CASSPQGPHSGNTIYF; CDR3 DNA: TGTGCCAGCTCACCACAGGGGCCTCACTCTGGAAACACCATATATTTT
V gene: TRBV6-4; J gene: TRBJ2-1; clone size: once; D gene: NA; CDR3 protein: CASSDWASDEQFF; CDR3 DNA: TGTGCCAGCAGTGACTGGGCTAGCGATGAGCAGTTCTTC
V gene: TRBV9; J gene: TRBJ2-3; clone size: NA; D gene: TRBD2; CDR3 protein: CASSPRLAGGLDTQYF; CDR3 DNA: TGTGCCAGCAGCCCCCGACTAGCGGGGGGCCTGGATACGCAGTATTTT
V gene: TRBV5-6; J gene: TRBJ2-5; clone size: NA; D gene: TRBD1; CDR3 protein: CASSFYRGWETQYF; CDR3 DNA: TGTGCCAGCAGCTTTTACAGGGGATGGGAGACCCAGTACTTC
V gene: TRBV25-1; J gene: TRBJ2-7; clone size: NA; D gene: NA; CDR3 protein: CASSDPLYEQYF; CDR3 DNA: TGTGCCAGCAGTGATCCCCTCTACGAGCAGTACTTC
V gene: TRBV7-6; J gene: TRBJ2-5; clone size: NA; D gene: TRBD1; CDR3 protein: CASSLGPRGSQETQYF; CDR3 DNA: TGTGCCAGCAGCTTAGGGCCCAGGGGGAGCCAAGAGACCCAGTACTTC
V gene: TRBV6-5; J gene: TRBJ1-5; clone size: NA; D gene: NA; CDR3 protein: CASSPRGFPYQPQHF; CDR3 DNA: TGTGCCAGCAGTCCCCGGGGATTTCCTTATCAGCCCCAGCATTTT
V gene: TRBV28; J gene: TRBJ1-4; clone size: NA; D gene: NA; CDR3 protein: CASSFGEKLFF; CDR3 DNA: TGTGCCAGCAGTTTCGGTGAAAAACTGTTTTTT
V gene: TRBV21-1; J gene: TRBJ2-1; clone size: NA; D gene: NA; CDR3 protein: CASSSRMWGNEQFF; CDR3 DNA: TGTGCCAGCAGCTCGCGTATGTGGGGTAATGAGCAGTTCTTC
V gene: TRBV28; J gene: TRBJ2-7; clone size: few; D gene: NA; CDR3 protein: CASSFSYEQYF; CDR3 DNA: TGTGCCAGCAGTTTTTCCTACGAGCAGTACTTC
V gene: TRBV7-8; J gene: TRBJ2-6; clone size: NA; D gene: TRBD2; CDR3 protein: CASSLGLAGESGANVLTF; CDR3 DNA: TGTGCCAGCAGCTTAGGCTTAGCGGGAGAATCTGGGGCCAACGTCCTGACTTTC
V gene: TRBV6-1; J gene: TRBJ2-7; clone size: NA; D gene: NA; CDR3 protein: CASSVPQGYDEQYF; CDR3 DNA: TGTGCCAGCAGCGTTCCTCAGGGGTACGACGAGCAGTACTTC
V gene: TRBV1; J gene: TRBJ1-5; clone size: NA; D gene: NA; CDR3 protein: CTSSQPRSNQPQHF; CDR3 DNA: TGCACCAGCAGCCAACCGCGGAGTAATCAGCCCCAGCATTTT
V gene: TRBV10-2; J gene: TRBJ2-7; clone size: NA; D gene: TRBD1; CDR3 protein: CASSARTGSYEQYF; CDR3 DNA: TGCGCCAGCAGTGCCCGGACAGGGTCCTACGAGCAGTACTTC
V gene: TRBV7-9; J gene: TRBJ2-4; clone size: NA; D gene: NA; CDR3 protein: CASSPHRVMVRDAF; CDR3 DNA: TGTGCCAGCAGCCCGCACCGGGTAATGGTGCGGGACGCCTTC
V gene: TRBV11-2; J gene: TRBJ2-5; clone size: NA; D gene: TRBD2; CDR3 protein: CASSLYGLAGDLQETQYF; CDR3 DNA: TGTGCCAGCAGCTTATACGGGCTAGCGGGGGACCTCCAAGAGACCCAGTACTTC
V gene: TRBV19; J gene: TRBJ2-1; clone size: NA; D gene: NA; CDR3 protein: CASSPVPRSEQFF; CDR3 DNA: TGTGCCAGTAGCCCCGTCCCCCGGAGTGAGCAGTTCTTC
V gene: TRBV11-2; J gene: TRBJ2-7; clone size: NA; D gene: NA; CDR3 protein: CASSLGQGGEQYF; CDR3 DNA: TGTGCCAGCAGCTTGGGCCAGGGAGGCGAGCAGTACTTC
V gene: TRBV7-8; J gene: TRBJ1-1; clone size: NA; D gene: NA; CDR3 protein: CASSLYQGSEAFF; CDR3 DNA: TGTGCCAGCAGCTTATATCAGGGTTCAGAAGCTTTCTTT